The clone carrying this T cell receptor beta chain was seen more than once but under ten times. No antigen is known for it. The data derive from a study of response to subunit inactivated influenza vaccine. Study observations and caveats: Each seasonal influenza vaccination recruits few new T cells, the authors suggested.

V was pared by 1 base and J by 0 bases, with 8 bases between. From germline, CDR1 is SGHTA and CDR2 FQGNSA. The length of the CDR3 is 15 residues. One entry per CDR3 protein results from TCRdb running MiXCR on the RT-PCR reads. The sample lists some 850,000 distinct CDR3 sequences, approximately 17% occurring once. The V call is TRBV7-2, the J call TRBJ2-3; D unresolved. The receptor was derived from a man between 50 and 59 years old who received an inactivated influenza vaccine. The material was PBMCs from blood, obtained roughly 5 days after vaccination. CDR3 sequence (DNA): TGTGCCAGCAGCTTAGGCCAGATTAGCACAGATACGCAGTATTTT. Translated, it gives CASSLGQISTDTQYF.